The source of this T cell receptor (beta chain) is a study of blood T cell repertoires in COVID-19. Study as a whole: There were acute and convalescent COVID-19 samples, and they came from the United States, Italy and Spain. Sample material is recorded as cDNA or gDNA derived from T cells, B-cell-depleted T cells, or PBMCs.

The table lists this clone with a few counts. The CDR3 length is 14 residues. Germline V gene sequence: CDR1 MNHNS, CDR2 SASEGT. Trimming pared 1 base from V and 1 base from J, leaving 7 bases between. In Seattle, patients joined the study during active infection and were tracked longitudinally. As handled by the study authors: The authors estimated nucleated cell counts from reference gene primer amplification. Here immunoSEQ multiplex PCR was the method, and the copy in TCRdb shows in-frame clones only, minus some. D and trimming come from the DNA, and the V and J calls and clone size come from that table. The sample includes 290,000 or so clones, just over 90% seen only once; the top ten take about 2%.

The receptor comes from a woman between 25 and 40 years old with COVID-19, enrolled during active disease. The V and J genes are TRBV6-1 and TRBJ1-1; possibly TRBD1 for D (6 bases). Material: peripheral blood. The CDR3 sequence: CASSEGTENTEAFF. In DNA form, the CDR3 reads TGTGCCAGCAGTGAAGGGACAGAGAACACTGAAGCTTTCTTT.